This record looks at one T cell receptor (beta chain) sequence and its context. Its matching antigen is unknown. These data originate in a study of T cell responses to AZD1222 COVID-19 vaccine. Study as a whole: Analyses pooled second doses at about 4 or about 12 weeks. Whole-study findings and limits: Unmutated regions of variants are reportedly targeted by nearly half of spike-specific TCRs. A rise in Spike-specific TCR breadth and depth followed two AZD1222 doses. A mostly white British donor set with more females was recruited, and clonal diversity was possibly underestimated.

Libraries were prepared by immunoSEQ multiplex PCR; TCRdb keeps only in-frame clonotypes and omits some of them. The table has some 200,000 clones, just over 90% seen once. The receptor's source is an adult in good health. Source: peripheral blood, taken on day 0 of AZD1222 vaccination.

The CDR3 sequence: CASRMTGHTSTDTQYF. The CDR3 DNA follows: TGTGCCAGTAGAATGACTGGGCATACTAGCACAGATACGCAGTATTTT. The V gene is TRBV19, the J gene TRBJ2-3; the D is unclear. CDR3 length: 16 residues. CDR1 LNHDA and CDR2 SQIVND come from the germline V gene (reference sequence). Trimming cost V 6 bases and J 0 bases, with 16 bases left between them.